The 11 T cell receptor beta chains reported below all come from one sample, sequenced in a study of T cell changes during pregnancy in multiple sclerosis. Sequencing used immunoSEQ multiplex PCR; TCRdb keeps in-frame clones, though not all of them. This sample has about 38,000 clones; 90% occur once, and the top ten carry around 0.52%. The sequencing here drew on CD4+ T cells from peripheral blood mononuclear cells, taken in the second trimester of pregnancy. These receptors were taken from a female donor with multiple sclerosis, enrolled in a pregnancy study.

Here the CDR3 DNA reads TGCAGCGTTGGGACAGGGGTGGCAGATACGCAGTATTTT. Translated, it gives CSVGTGVADTQYF. The chain couples TRBV29-1 to TRBJ2-3, with 9 bases that match TRBD1. The CDR3 totals 13 residues. Germline-derived CDR1 and CDR2 are SQVTM and ANQGSEA. Trimming at V came to 4 bases and at J to 4 bases, leaving 3 bases not matched to a gene.

The rearrangement links TRBV21-1 to TRBJ1-5; no check of the table's D call, TRBD1, against the DNA was made. TRBV21-1 corresponds to a pseudogene. The CDR3 contains 18 residues. CDR3: CASSVQTARTGLCQPQHF. CDR3 nucleotides: TGTGCCAGCAGCGTCCAGACGGCCCGGACAGGCTTGTGTCAGCCCCAGCATTTT.

The chain carries TRBV11-1 and TRBJ2-5; tentative D call: TRBD2 (5 bases). V was cut by 1 base and J by 5 bases, with 17 bases left in between. Germline V gene lookup returns CDR1 SGHAT and CDR2 FQDESV (reference sequence). The CDR3 spans 16 residues. This CDR3 is CASSLVWAGDGETQYF. Here the CDR3 DNA reads TGTGCCAGCAGCTTAGTCTGGGCCGGGGATGGGGAGACCCAGTACTTC.

The rearrangement uses TRBV6-4 and TRBJ1-2, with 8 nucleotides matching TRBD1. The CDR3 totals 15 residues. The V segment lost 3 bases and the J segment 2 bases; nucleotides outside the gene matches: 5. From germline, CDR1 is MRHNA and CDR2 SNTAGT. CDR3 nucleotide sequence: TGTGCCAGCAGTGAAGGCCCAGGGGGCAACTATGGCTACACCTTC. It specifies CASSEGPGGNYGYTF.

The rearrangement uses TRBV4-2 and TRBJ1-6; 7 bases are shared with TRBD1. The CDR3 spans 18 residues. Germline V gene data show CDR1 as LGHNA and CDR2 as YNFKEQ. V was clipped by 3 bases and J by 0 bases; unmatched bases: 8. CDR3 in amino acids: CASSQANRGSSYNSPLHF. CDR3 coding DNA: TGTGCCAGCAGCCAGGCTAACAGGGGCAGCTCCTATAATTCACCCCTCCACTTT.

The V call is TRBV4-2, the J call TRBJ2-3, with D possibly TRBD1 on 6 matching bases. This CDR3 is built from 15 residues. Germline V lookup: CDR1 LGHNA, CDR2 YNFKEQ. Deletions cut 3 bases from V and 4 bases from J, with 14 bases between. CDR3 sequence (DNA): TGTGCCAGCAGCCACGAGGGGTCAGGGGCAGATACGCAGTATTTT. Its translation: CASSHEGSGADTQYF.

The genes are TRBV14 and TRBJ2-7; the match to TRBD2 covers 12 bases. Trimming at V came to 3 bases and at J to 8 bases, leaving 8 bases not matched to a gene. The CDR3 loop spans 15 amino acids. Germline CDR1 SGHDN, CDR2 FVKESK. CDR3 coding DNA: TGTGCCAGCAGCCAGGACAAAACTAGCGGGAGGAAGCAGTACTTC. It codes for CASSQDKTSGRKQYF.

The rearrangement joins TRBV11-2 to TRBJ1-2; D perhaps matches TRBD1 (5 bases). Germline values: CDR1 SGHAT, CDR2 FQNNGV. Trimming took 2 bases from V and 5 from J, leaving 15 bases between them. This CDR3 contains 15 residues. As DNA, the CDR3 is TGTGCCAGCAGCTTACAGGGAGGGGTTTCGTATGGCTACACCTTC. Amino acids: CASSLQGGVSYGYTF.

The chain has TRBV9 and TRBJ1-2; D is unresolved. Per the germline V gene, CDR1 is SGDLS and CDR2 is YYNGEE. The CDR3 length is 14 residues. V was trimmed by 0 bases and J by 5 bases, leaving 11 bases between them. CDR3 region: CASSVDAGSYGYTF. CDR3 bases: TGTGCCAGCAGCGTAGACGCGGGGTCGTATGGCTACACCTTC.

The V call is TRBV9, the J call TRBJ1-2; D is possibly TRBD1 (6 bases). The CDR3 has 16 amino acids. Germline lookup yields CDR1 SGDLS and CDR2 YYNGEE. V was cut by 0 bases and J by 5 bases, with 17 bases left in between. The CDR3 protein is CASSVDGQPREYGYTF. The CDR3 DNA reads as TGTGCCAGCAGCGTAGATGGACAGCCGAGAGAGTATGGCTACACCTTC. Full variable domain (rest looked up from reference TRBV9 and TRBJ1-2): DSGVTQTPKHLITATGQRVTLRCSPRSGDLSVYWYQQSLDQGLQFLIQYYNGEERAKGNILERFSAQQFPDLHSELNLSSLELGDSALYFCASSVDGQPREYGYTFGSGTRLTVV.

The chain recombines TRBV6-6 with TRBJ2-1, with TRBD2 matching 9 bases. This CDR3 has 14 residues. V shed 3 bases and J 6 bases; nucleotides not matched to a gene: 3. CDR1 MNHNY and CDR2 SVGAGI come from the germline V gene (reference sequence). The CDR3, as DNA: TGTGCCAGCAGTTATGCGGGAGGGGGCAATGAGCAGTTCTTC. Translating gives CASSYAGGGNEQFF.